These 29 T cell receptor beta chains share one sample of origin, sequenced in a study of blood T cell repertoires in COVID-19. TCRdb's table, derived via immunoSEQ multiplex PCR, lists solely in-frame clones and lacks some. The table has approximately 140,000 clones, approximately 85% seen once. Source material: peripheral blood. Every receptor here comes from a woman in her sixties with COVID-19, enrolled during active disease.

The chain has TRBV9 and TRBJ1-3; perhaps TRBD1 as D (5 bases). The CDR3 runs 15 residues. V lost 5 bases, J lost 2 bases, and 14 bases lay in between. Germline loops: CDR1 SGDLS, CDR2 YYNGEE. CDR3 in amino acids: CASSAIDSPGNTIYF. In DNA, the CDR3 is TGTGCCAGCAGTGCTATAGACAGTCCTGGAAACACCATATATTTT.

This clone appeared once. V usage is TRBV29-1 and J usage is TRBJ1-2; D remains unclear. Between the trimmed V and J ends, which lost 5 bases and 9 bases, there was a span of 13 bases. This CDR3 spans 11 amino acids. Germline V gives CDR1 SQVTM, CDR2 ANQGSEA. The CDR3 here is CSVYGEGSYTF. Here the CDR3 DNA reads TGCAGCGTTTACGGGGAGGGAAGCTACACCTTC.

This rearrangement joins TRBV13 to TRBJ1-4; 8 nucleotides agree with TRBD1. Germline V gene data show CDR1 as PRHDT and CDR2 as FYEKMQ (reference sequence). The CDR3 runs 14 residues. V lost 4 bases to trimming and J lost 5 bases; unmatched junction nucleotides: 3. CDR3 in DNA: TGTGCCAGCAGCTCCCGGGACAGGAATGAAAAACTGTTTTTT. It yields the protein CASSSRDRNEKLFF.

The V call is TRBV19, the J call TRBJ1-1; TRBD1 matches at 9 bases. The germline V gene encodes CDR1 LNHDA and CDR2 SQIVND (reference sequence). The CDR3 runs 17 residues. The J segment lost 0 bases and the V segment lost 7 bases, leaving 12 bases of the junction unmatched. For the CDR3, the DNA is TGTGCCAGTACCCCGGACAGGGGATGGTGGGTGAACACTGAAGCTTTCTTT. Encoded protein: CASTPDRGWWVNTEAFF.

The chain combines TRBV27 with TRBJ2-1, with 10 bases identical to TRBD2. V lost 6 bases to trimming and J lost 1 base; unmatched junction nucleotides: 3. Germline CDR1 reads MNHEY; CDR2 reads SMNVEV (reference sequence). This CDR3 has 15 residues. The CDR3 loop reads CASRLAGRSYNEQFF. In DNA, the CDR3 is TGTGCCAGCAGACTAGCGGGGAGATCCTACAATGAGCAGTTCTTC.

This clone was detected only once. V and J are TRBV5-1 and TRBJ1-2, with TRBD1 matching over 7 bases. The germline CDR1 and CDR2 sequences are SGHRS and YFSETQ. This CDR3 has 15 amino acids. The V and J ends lost 5 bases and 5 bases, in that order; junction bases with no gene match: 12. CDR3 bases: TGCGCCAGCAGTGAACCGGGACAGAGGATTTATGGCTACACCTTC. The encoded protein is CASSEPGQRIYGYTF.

This chain uses TRBV7-9 with TRBJ2-1; TRBD2 agrees at 11 bases. The V segment lost 5 bases and the J segment 10 bases; nucleotides outside the gene matches: 16. Looked up from germline, CDR1 is SEHNR and CDR2 is FQNEAQ (reference sequence). The CDR3 totals 17 residues. The CDR3: CASSPLGSSGGPREQFF. CDR3 DNA sequence: TGTGCCAGCAGCCCACTCGGCTCTAGCGGGGGGCCCCGGGAGCAGTTCTTC.

The chain combines TRBV4-1 with TRBJ1-1; D remains unclear. V lost 3 bases, J lost 8 bases, and 13 bases lay in between. Germline loops: CDR1 MGHRA, CDR2 YSYEKL. The CDR3 sequence is 13 residues long. The CDR3 sequence: CASSQLPSSEAFF. The CDR3 DNA follows: TGCGCCAGCAGCCAGCTACCCTCAAGCGAAGCTTTCTTT.

The V call is TRBV4-1, the J call TRBJ1-1, with 7 bases matching TRBD1. J was trimmed by 1 base and V by 2 bases; bases with no gene match: 10. The CDR3 loop spans 17 amino acids. Germline V gene data show CDR1 as MGHRA and CDR2 as YSYEKL. DNA for the CDR3: TGCGCCAGCAGCCAACGTCCTAGGGGGCGGCGGAACACTGAAGCTTTCTTT. Translated: CASSQRPRGRRNTEAFF.

This clone has more than one count but fewer than ten. The V gene is TRBV4-1, the J gene TRBJ1-5; D not certain. V was cut by 1 base and J by 0 bases, with 7 bases left in between. Looked up from germline, CDR1 is MGHRA and CDR2 is YSYEKL. The CDR3 spans 15 residues. The CDR3 sequence is CASSQAQYSNQPQHF. CDR3 coding DNA: TGCGCCAGCAGCCAAGCTCAGTATAGCAATCAGCCCCAGCATTTT.

The CDR3 spells CASSLGRGRGYEQYF. CDR3 DNA sequence: TGTGCCAGCAGCTTAGGACGAGGCAGGGGGTACGAGCAGTACTTC. The gene calls are TRBV11-2 and TRBJ2-7, with 7 bases matching TRBD1. CDR1 is SGHAT, CDR2 FQNNGV, per germline. The CDR3 length is 15 residues. The junction had 7 bases not matched to a gene; V was cut back by 1 base and J by 4 bases.

The chain couples TRBV19 to TRBJ2-1, with 9 bases identical to TRBD2. The CDR3 spans 14 residues. The trim removed 8 bases at V and 4 bases at J, leaving 6 bases unmatched. CDR1 LNHDA and CDR2 SQIVND come from the germline V gene (reference sequence). CDR3 DNA: TGTGCCAGTCGTGGCGGGGGGGGATACAATGAGCAGTTCTTC. Translation gives CASRGGGGYNEQFF.

The chain uses TRBV5-1 and TRBJ1-1, with TRBD1 matching 10 bases. The CDR3 length is 17 residues. V shed 4 bases, J shed 3 bases, and the junction held 12 bases outside the gene matches. CDR1 and CDR2 (germline): SGHRS, YFSETQ. Written as DNA, the CDR3 is TGCGCCAGCAGCGACCTCGGGACAGGGGTTATTCACACTGAAGCTTTCTTT. As protein: CASSDLGTGVIHTEAFF.

In its sample, this clone was seen once. The chain has TRBV5-1 and TRBJ1-1; 8 bases line up with TRBD1. Germline V lookup: CDR1 SGHRS, CDR2 YFSETQ. V dropped 3 bases and J dropped 5; count of bases not matched to a gene: 6. This CDR3 spans 14 amino acids. In DNA form, the CDR3 reads TGCGCCAGCAGCTCCGGGACAGGTTTAACTGAAGCTTTCTTT. Amino acids: CASSSGTGLTEAFF. Full variable domain (remainder filled in from reference TRBV5-1 and TRBJ1-1): KAGVTQTPRYLIKTRGQQVTLSCSPISGHRSVSWYQQTPGQGLQFLFEYFSETQRNKGNFPGRFSGRQFSNSRSEMNVSTLELGDSALYLCASSSGTGLTEAFFGQGTRLTVV.

In this sample, this clone turned up once. This chain connects TRBV19 to TRBJ2-1, with D perhaps matching TRBD2 (6 bases). The germline CDR1 and CDR2 sequences are LNHDA and SQIVND (reference sequence). This CDR3 comprises 16 residues. V was clipped by 4 bases and J by 9 bases, with 22 bases between them. The CDR3 loop is CASSKWDSSLTPEQFF. CDR3 in DNA: TGTGCCAGTAGTAAATGGGACTCATCGCTGACCCCTGAGCAGTTCTTC.

V gene TRBV7-2 combines with J gene TRBJ1-3, with D possibly matching TRBD1 (6 bases). Trimming stripped 5 bases from V and 2 bases from J, with 10 bases between. This CDR3 spans 14 amino acids. Germline V gives CDR1 SGHTA, CDR2 FQGNSA. The CDR3 reads CASSPEGAGNTIYF. The CDR3, as DNA: TGTGCCAGCAGCCCAGAGGGGGCTGGAAACACCATATATTTT.

This clone was observed once. The V and J genes are TRBV11-2 and TRBJ2-2; 11 bases are shared with TRBD2. CDR1 is SGHAT, CDR2 FQNNGV, per germline. The CDR3 is 18 residues long. The V segment lost 3 bases and the J segment 2 bases; nucleotides outside the gene matches: 8. The CDR3 DNA sequence: TGTGCCAGCAGCTTCCGACTAGCGGGGACTCTCAACACCGGGGAGCTGTTTTTT. Amino acid sequence: CASSFRLAGTLNTGELFF.

The chain couples TRBV30 to TRBJ1-3; the D gene is possibly TRBD1 (6 bases). CDR1 is GTSNPN and CDR2 is SVGIG in the germline V gene (reference sequence). CDR3 length: 16 amino acids. Trimming stripped 1 base from V and 3 bases from J, with 16 bases between. CDR3 nucleotides: TGTGCCTGGAGTGACTACACAGGGCTGGGTGGAAACACCATATATTTT. This encodes CAWSDYTGLGGNTIYF.

The chain uses TRBV2 and TRBJ2-1, with 8 bases that match TRBD2. Looked up from germline, CDR1 is SNHLY and CDR2 is FYNNEI. The CDR3 totals 14 residues. Unmatched junction bases numbered 6, after V lost 5 bases and J lost 6 bases. In DNA form, the CDR3 reads TGTGCCAGCAGTCCTCTACTAGCGGTCAATGAGCAGTTCTTC. Translating it yields CASSPLLAVNEQFF.

J is TRBJ1-3 and V is TRBV7-7, with TRBD1 as a possible D gene (6 bases). The V gene's germline CDR1 is SSHAT and CDR2 FNYEAQ (reference sequence). CDR3 size: 17 residues. Trimming took off 5 bases at V and 3 bases at J, with 20 bases between the two ends. The chain's CDR3 is CASSPLARGAIGNTIYF. CDR3 nucleotides: TGTGCCAGCAGCCCCCTGGCACGGGGGGCGATTGGAAACACCATATATTTT.

This clone has a single count. The chain joins TRBV27 to TRBJ2-7, with 7 bases identical to TRBD2. V lost 5 bases and J lost 7; bases outside the gene matches: 8. Germline lookup yields CDR1 MNHEY and CDR2 SMNVEV (reference sequence). This CDR3 spans 13 amino acids. The CDR3 loop reads CASSRWGGREQYF. As DNA, the CDR3 is TGTGCCAGCAGTAGGTGGGGGGGGAGGGAGCAGTACTTC.

The chain has TRBV5-1 and TRBJ2-7; 7 nucleotides match TRBD1. The CDR3 covers 13 residues. The ends lost 3 bases at V and 7 bases at J; junction bases unmatched: 7. Germline V gives CDR1 SGHRS, CDR2 YFSETQ. CDR3 nucleotides: TGCGCCAGCAGCTATGACAGGGTGGGGGAGCAGTACTTC. Translating it yields CASSYDRVGEQYF.

This chain joins TRBV5-1 and TRBJ2-3, with 10 nucleotides matching TRBD2. The CDR3 is 19 residues long. J was trimmed by 1 base and V by 0 bases; bases with no gene match: 11. Germline V CDR1 and CDR2: SGHRS, YFSETQ. CDR3 protein: CASSLARSGGDLGTDTQYF. CDR3 coding DNA: TGCGCCAGCAGCTTGGCCAGAAGCGGGGGGGACCTTGGCACAGATACGCAGTATTTT.

The CDR3 is CASSPYIPGLGSGNTIYF. For the CDR3, the DNA is TGTGCCAGCAGTCCTTATATACCCGGACTTGGCTCTGGAAACACCATATATTTT. This chain joins TRBV28 and TRBJ1-3; D is ambiguous. Germline V CDR1 and CDR2: MDHEN, SYDVKM. This CDR3 spans 18 amino acids. V was pared by 5 bases and J by 0 bases, with 20 bases between.

The chain employs TRBV7-8 and TRBJ2-2, with 9 bases matching TRBD1. Germline V gives CDR1 SGHVS, CDR2 FQNEAQ. The CDR3 covers 21 residues. The ends lost 5 bases at V and 3 bases at J; junction bases unmatched: 22. The CDR3: CASSRVQRDRELRDDTGELFF. In DNA, the CDR3 is TGTGCCAGCAGCCGAGTGCAACGGGACAGGGAATTAAGGGACGACACCGGGGAGCTGTTTTTT. Full variable domain (rest looked up from reference TRBV7-8 and TRBJ2-2): GAGVSQSPRYKVAKRGQDVALRCDPISGHVSLFWYQQALGQGPEFLTYFQNEAQLDKSGLPSDRFFAERPEGSVSTLKIQRTQQEDSAVYLCASSRVQRDRELRDDTGELFFGEGSRLTVL.

The chain is built from TRBV5-6 and TRBJ2-4; D gene unclear. Germline assignment: CDR1 SGHDT and CDR2 YYEEEE. The CDR3 consists of 15 residues. Trimming cost V 1 base and J 8 bases, with 16 bases left between them. The CDR3 bases are TGTGCCAGCAGCTTGTTCCTCGAGAATCGAGACATTCAGTACTTC. Protein: CASSLFLENRDIQYF.

The chain combines TRBV24-1 with TRBJ1-2, with D perhaps matching TRBD1 (6 bases). The V end lost 3 bases, the J end lost 6 bases, and 19 bases lay between the germline ends. The CDR3 totals 16 residues. Per the germline V gene, CDR1 is KGHDR and CDR2 is SFDVKD. The CDR3 region is CATSDTGQGRVDGYTF. CDR3 bases: TGTGCCACCAGTGATACGGGGCAGGGGCGAGTGGATGGCTACACCTTC.

This chain connects TRBV2 to TRBJ2-6, with TRBD1 as a possible D gene (5 bases). The V and J ends lost 4 bases and 4 bases respectively, with 14 bases between them. Germline-derived CDR1 and CDR2 are SNHLY and FYNNEI. The CDR3 runs to 16 residues. CDR3 sequence reads: CASSGYRFYGANVLTF. DNA for the CDR3: TGTGCCAGCAGTGGGTACAGGTTTTACGGGGCCAACGTCCTGACTTTC.

This clone showed up just a few times. The rearrangement joins TRBV24-1 to TRBJ1-4, with D unclear. This CDR3 region has 12 residues. Trimming cost V 2 bases and J 7 bases, with 4 bases left between them. Germline-derived CDR1 and CDR2 are KGHDR and SFDVKD. The CDR3 DNA sequence: TGTGCCACCAGTGATTCCAGTGAAAAACTGTTTTTT. Protein: CATSDSSEKLFF.